Following are 20 T cell receptor beta chains from one sample sequenced in a study of naive and memory T cell subsets. Both TRBC1 and TRBC2 were covered by a beta constant-region primer of two equimolar oligonucleotides. Four rounds of PCR amplified the ligated cDNA using nested alpha and beta constant-region primers plus SP2. Each CDR3 protein gets one entry after TCRdb re-called the UMI-ligation and nested PCR reads with MiXCR. This sample yields 120,000 to 150,000 distinct CDR3 sequences, of which approximately 20% are seen a single time; roughly 0.6% belongs to the top ten. Study results and limitations: Especially in CD8 cells, naive repertoires contained a few larger clonotypes, possibly CD45RA-re-expressing memory cells.

For these TCRs, the target antigens are not known. Input material: naive CD8+ T cells from blood. The source is a human donor in good health.

This rearrangement joins TRBV28 to TRBJ2-1; 10 nucleotides agree with TRBD2. This CDR3 has 17 residues. Trimming at V came to 3 bases and at J to 7 bases, leaving 12 bases not matched to a gene. CDR1 is MDHEN, CDR2 SYDVKM, per germline. DNA for the CDR3: TGTGCCAGCAGTTTTTTCGGCACTAGCGGGGCGCGGAATGAGCAGTTCTTC. This sequence encodes CASSFFGTSGARNEQFF.

The CDR3 region has the DNA TGTGCCAGCAGTTTCGAGACAGGCAACTACGAGCAGTACTTC. Amino acids: CASSFETGNYEQYF. This chain uses TRBV12-3 or TRBV12-4 with TRBJ2-7; a weak D match, TRBD1 (6 bases). V was cut by 3 bases and J by 3 bases, with 12 bases left in between. CDR3 size: 14 residues.

This chain joins TRBV7-9 and TRBJ2-5; D call uncertain. V was pared by 3 bases and J by 3 bases, with 5 bases between. This CDR3 contains 12 residues. The V gene's germline CDR1 is SEHNR and CDR2 FQNEAQ (reference sequence). CDR3 protein: CASSFTEETQYF. For the CDR3, the DNA is TGTGCCAGCAGCTTTACAGAAGAGACCCAGTACTTC.

The chain is built from TRBV6-1 and TRBJ2-1; D is ambiguous. Germline loops: CDR1 MNHNS, CDR2 SASEGT. V lost 7 bases to trimming and J lost 3 bases, with 4 bases between them. The CDR3 has 11 amino acids. The CDR3 bases are TGTGCCAGCAACGACTACAATGAGCAGTTCTTC. Translating gives CASNDYNEQFF.

The V and J genes are TRBV27 and TRBJ2-1; the D gene is possibly TRBD2 (6 bases). Germline V gene data show CDR1 as MNHEY and CDR2 as SMNVEV (reference sequence). CDR3 size: 15 residues. V lost 3 bases and J lost 1, with 10 bases in between. DNA of the CDR3: TGTGCCAGCAGTTTCGGGAGAGGGTCCTACAATGAGCAGTTCTTC. It is translated as CASSFGRGSYNEQFF.

The V and J genes are TRBV15 and TRBJ2-1, with D unresolved. V lost 0 bases to trimming and J lost 6 bases, with 3 bases between them. Germline CDR1 LNHNV, CDR2 YYDKDF (reference sequence). The CDR3 spans 12 residues. This chain's CDR3 is CATSREANEQFF. In nucleotides, the CDR3 is TGTGCCACCAGCAGAGAGGCCAATGAGCAGTTCTTC.

V is TRBV20-1 and J is TRBJ1-6, with no clear D. Germline V gives CDR1 DFQATT, CDR2 SNEGSKA (reference sequence). The V end was cut by 6 bases, the J end by 0 bases, with 15 bases between. CDR3 size: 16 residues. CDR3 nucleotides: TGCAGTGCCGAAGGGCCCATAAGCTCCTATAATTCACCCCTCCACTTT. Its translation: CSAEGPISSYNSPLHF.

The CDR3 here is CSARQPGVYQPQHF. The CDR3 nucleotides read TGCAGTGCTAGACAACCAGGGGTTTATCAGCCCCAGCATTTT. V is TRBV20-1 and J is TRBJ1-5; possibly TRBD1 for D (6 bases). Looked up from germline, CDR1 is DFQATT and CDR2 is SNEGSKA (reference sequence). This CDR3 comprises 14 residues. Trimming pared 2 bases from V and 5 bases from J, leaving 13 bases between.

This clonotype was observed a handful of times. The V gene is TRBV25-1, the J gene TRBJ1-4, with TRBD1 matching 8 bases. CDR1 and CDR2 from the germline V gene are MGHDK and SYGVNS. Germline trimming cut 1 base from V and 3 bases from J; bases unmatched to any gene: 10. The CDR3 contains 18 residues. This CDR3 is CASSESYRGLMPNEKLFF. The DNA of the CDR3 is TGTGCCAGCAGTGAATCCTACAGGGGGTTAATGCCTAATGAAAAACTGTTTTTT.

This clonotype was seen only a few times. This sequence joins TRBV7-2 and TRBJ2-7; 7 positions agree with TRBD2. The CDR3 extends over 14 amino acids. J was trimmed by 7 bases and V by 6 bases; bases with no gene match: 12. CDR1 SGHTA and CDR2 FQGNSA come from the germline V gene. CDR3 sequence reads: CASSISGIGEEQYF. The CDR3 DNA follows: TGTGCCAGCAGTATAAGCGGGATTGGAGAGGAGCAGTACTTC.

Only one count was recorded for this clonotype. The chain is built from TRBV5-6 and TRBJ2-2, with 9 bases aligning to TRBD1. J gave up 1 base and V 4 bases, and 5 bases lay outside the gene matches. The CDR3 sequence is 16 residues long. The V gene's germline CDR1 is SGHDT and CDR2 YYEEEE. The CDR3 region has the DNA TGTGCCAGCAGCAGTGGACAGGGGATGAACACCGGGGAGCTGTTTTTT. Translation: CASSSGQGMNTGELFF.

The chain recombines TRBV28 with TRBJ2-3; 10 bases map to TRBD2. The CDR3 sequence is 16 residues long. Germline CDR1 MDHEN, CDR2 SYDVKM. V lost 4 bases, J lost 2 bases, and 6 bases stayed unmatched. The CDR3 sequence: CASSSITSGATDTQYF. The CDR3 nucleotides are TGTGCCAGCAGTTCCATCACTAGCGGGGCCACAGATACGCAGTATTTT.

This clonotype turned up a few times. The rearrangement uses TRBV5-1 and TRBJ2-1; maybe TRBD1 (6 bases). V lost 2 bases and J 4 bases, leaving 13 bases between the germline ends. Germline values: CDR1 SGHRS, CDR2 YFSETQ. CDR3 length: 15 amino acids. This CDR3 is CASSFDRISYNEQFF. The CDR3 DNA follows: TGCGCCAGCAGCTTTGACAGGATCTCATACAATGAGCAGTTCTTC.

In this sample, this clonotype turned up a few times. This chain joins TRBV5-5 and TRBJ2-6, with no clear D. The CDR3 covers 13 residues. Germline assignment: CDR1 SGHKS and CDR2 YYEKEE (reference sequence). The V end was cut by 6 bases, the J end by 3 bases, with 7 bases between. CDR3 in amino acids: CASTSIGANVLTF. DNA of the CDR3: TGTGCCAGCACCTCAATTGGGGCCAACGTCCTGACTTTC.

J is TRBJ1-1 and V is TRBV29-1; the D is unclear. CDR3 length equals 13 residues. Germline V gene sequence: CDR1 SQVTM, CDR2 ANQGSEA. The V end was cut by 7 bases, the J end by 0 bases, with 12 bases between. The CDR3 DNA reads as TGCAGCGCTTCCGGGTCGATGAACACTGAAGCTTTCTTT. This encodes CSASGSMNTEAFF.

The chain links TRBV27 to TRBJ2-5; D is perhaps TRBD1 or TRBD2 (5 bases each). CDR1 is MNHEY and CDR2 is SMNVEV in the germline V gene (reference sequence). CDR3 length: 15 residues. Trimming took 6 bases from V and 2 from J, leaving 16 bases between them. CDR3 coding DNA: TGTGCCAGCAGCTTTAGTGGGACCCTTCAAGAGACCCAGTACTTC. This sequence encodes CASSFSGTLQETQYF.

The J gene is TRBJ2-7, the V gene TRBV7-2; perhaps TRBD1 as D (5 bases). V gave up 3 bases and J gave up 3 bases, with 12 bases separating them. The length of the CDR3 is 14 residues. The germline V gene encodes CDR1 SGHTA and CDR2 FQGNSA. Here the CDR3 DNA reads TGTGCCAGCAGCTTTAGACAGACGCTCTACGAGCAGTACTTC. Translation: CASSFRQTLYEQYF.

CDR3 sequence (DNA): TGTGGAGTGAAGGACCCGAACACCGGGGAGCTGTTTTTT. It specifies CGVKDPNTGELFF. The chain couples TRBV7-2 to TRBJ2-2; D unclear. Germline CDR1 is SGHTA and CDR2 is FQGNSA. The CDR3 loop spans 13 amino acids.

The V gene is TRBV28, the J gene TRBJ2-3, with 7 bases aligning to TRBD1. This CDR3 contains 15 residues. The J segment lost 2 bases and the V segment lost 6 bases, leaving 8 bases of the junction unmatched. Germline V gene lookup returns CDR1 MDHEN and CDR2 SYDVKM. The CDR3 here is CASSSGQSNTDTQYF. The CDR3 bases are TGTGCCAGCAGCTCGGGACAGTCGAACACAGATACGCAGTATTTT.

The J gene is TRBJ1-2, the V gene TRBV6-5; TRBD1 matches 9 bases. V gave up 0 bases and J gave up 5 bases; unmatched junction bases: 10. In germline, CDR1 is MNHEY, CDR2 SVGAGI. CDR3 length: 17 amino acids. CDR3 amino acids: CASSYSAPGTGLYGYTF. The CDR3 DNA reads as TGTGCCAGCAGTTACTCGGCCCCCGGGACAGGGTTATATGGCTACACCTTC.